These T cell receptor beta chains were read from a single sample in a study of blood T cell repertoires in COVID-19. The method was immunoSEQ multiplex PCR; TCRdb's version includes in-frame clones alone and lacks a portion of them. The sample holds some 95,000 clones; 70% to 90% are singletons and the top ten take approximately 4.9%. Sample: peripheral blood. Receptors originate from a man aged 70 or older with acute or convalescent COVID-19. Both conserved end residues are part of each CDR3. The D gene is left open where the match is weak. Clone size is stated in some rows and not others, as once, few, many or a class when expanded.

v_gene	d_gene	j_gene	abundance	CDR3nt	CDR3aa
TRBV11-2	.	TRBJ2-1	once	TGTGCCAGCAGCTTAGTGCGGGGCCGGGATAATGAGCAGTTCTTC	CASSLVRGRDNEQFF
TRBV6-6	.	TRBJ1-3	.	TGTGCCAGCGTCTCAGGCTCTGGAAACACCATATATTTT	CASVSGSGNTIYF
TRBV28	.	TRBJ1-2	.	TGTGCCAGCAGTTTATCTGCCAGGGTAATGTATGGCTACACCTTC	CASSLSARVMYGYTF
TRBV5-1	.	TRBJ1-5	.	TGCGCCGGACGGAGAATCACAGGTAACTTTGGGACTGGGGGCAATCAGCCCCAGCATTTT	CAGRRITGNFGTGGNQPQHF
TRBV2	.	TRBJ1-5	.	TGTGCCAGCACCTCCGACAATAGCAATCAGCCCCAGCATTTT	CASTSDNSNQPQHF
TRBV5-1	.	TRBJ2-1	.	TGCGCCAGCAGCCCAACGGGGTCGTCTACGGGCGAGCAGTTCTTC	CASSPTGSSTGEQFF
TRBV7-8	TRBD1	TRBJ1-3	.	TGTGCCAGCAGGGACAGGGGGCTTTCTGGAAACACCATATATTTT	CASRDRGLSGNTIYF
TRBV18	.	TRBJ1-2	.	TGTGCCAGCTTCCAGGACACGAAAGATACCAACTATGGCTACACCTTC	CASFQDTKDTNYGYTF
TRBV5-1	.	TRBJ1-2	few	TGCGCCAGCAGCTTCGGGTCGAACAGGGTGAACTATGGCTACACCTTC	CASSFGSNRVNYGYTF
TRBV27	TRBD1	TRBJ1-4	.	TGTGCCAGCAGTTTCCACAGGGGGAGGAATGAAAAACTGTTTTTT	CASSFHRGRNEKLFF
TRBV28	.	TRBJ1-5	few	TGTGCCAGCAGTTTAAGGCAGGAAAATCAGCCCCAGCATTTT	CASSLRQENQPQHF
TRBV25-1	TRBD2	TRBJ2-2	.	TGTGCCAGCAGTGCGGTAGCGGGGGGGACGGGCACCGGGGAGCTGTTTTTT	CASSAVAGGTGTGELFF
TRBV7-6	.	TRBJ1-1	.	TGTGCCAGCAGCTTACAGGGGTCTGGGAACACTGAAGCTTTCTTT	CASSLQGSGNTEAFF
TRBV5-4	TRBD1	TRBJ2-3	.	TGTGCCAGCAGCGGCGCCCGGGACAGGGGGACAGATACGCAGTATTTT	CASSGARDRGTDTQYF
TRBV6-6	.	TRBJ1-1	.	TGTGCCAGCACCCCTTTCGGAGGGGAGACTGAAGCTTTCTTT	CASTPFGGETEAFF
TRBV28	TRBD2	TRBJ2-1	.	TGTGCCAGCATTGGGGGCGGGGGGACCTACAATGAGCAGTTCTTC	CASIGGGGTYNEQFF
TRBV19	.	TRBJ1-1	.	TGTGCCAGTAGTATAACAGGCGGGGGAGAAGCTTTCTTT	CASSITGGGEAFF